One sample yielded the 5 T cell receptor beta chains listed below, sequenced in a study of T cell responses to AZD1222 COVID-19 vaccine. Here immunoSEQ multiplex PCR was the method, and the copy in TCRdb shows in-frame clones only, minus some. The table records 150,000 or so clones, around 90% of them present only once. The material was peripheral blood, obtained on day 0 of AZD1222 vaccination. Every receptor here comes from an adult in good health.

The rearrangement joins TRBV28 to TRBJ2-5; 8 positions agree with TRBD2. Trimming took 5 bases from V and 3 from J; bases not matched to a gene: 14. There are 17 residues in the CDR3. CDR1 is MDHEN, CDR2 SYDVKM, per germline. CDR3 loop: CASSPDRRGVAKETQYF. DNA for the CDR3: TGTGCCAGCAGTCCTGACAGGCGGGGGGTGGCGAAAGAGACCCAGTACTTC. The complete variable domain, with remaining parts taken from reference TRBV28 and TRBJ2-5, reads DVKVTQSSRYLVKRTGEKVFLECVQDMDHENMFWYRQDPGLGLRLIYFSYDVKMKEKGDIPEGYSVSREKKERFSLILESASTNQTSMYLCASSPDRRGVAKETQYFGPGTRLLVL.

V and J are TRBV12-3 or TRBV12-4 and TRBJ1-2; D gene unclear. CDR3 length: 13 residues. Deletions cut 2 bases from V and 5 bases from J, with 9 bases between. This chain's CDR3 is CASSLNSRYGYTF. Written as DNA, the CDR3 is TGTGCCAGCAGTTTAAACAGTCGGTATGGCTACACCTTC.

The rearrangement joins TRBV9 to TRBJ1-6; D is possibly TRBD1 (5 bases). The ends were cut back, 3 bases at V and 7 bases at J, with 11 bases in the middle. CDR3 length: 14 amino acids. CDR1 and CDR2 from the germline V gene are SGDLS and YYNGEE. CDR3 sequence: CASSAHGTNSPLHF. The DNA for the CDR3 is TGTGCCAGCAGCGCCCACGGGACCAATTCACCCCTCCACTTT.

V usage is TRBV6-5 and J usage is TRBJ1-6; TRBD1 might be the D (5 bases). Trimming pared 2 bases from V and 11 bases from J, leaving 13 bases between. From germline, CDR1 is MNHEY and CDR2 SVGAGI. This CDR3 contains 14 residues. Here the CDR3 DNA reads TGTGCCAGCAGTTACGGTCAGGGCTTAGCACCCCTCCACTTT. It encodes CASSYGQGLAPLHF.

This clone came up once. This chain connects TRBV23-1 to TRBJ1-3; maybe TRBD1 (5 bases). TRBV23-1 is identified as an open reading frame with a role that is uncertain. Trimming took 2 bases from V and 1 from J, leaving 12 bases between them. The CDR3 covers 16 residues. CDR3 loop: CASSQLPEGSGNTIYF. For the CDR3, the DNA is TGCGCCAGCAGTCAACTCCCCGAGGGGTCTGGAAACACCATATATTTT.